This T cell receptor (beta chain) was captured in a study of cytomegalovirus exposure and HLA in healthy donors. Study results and limitations: It was confirmed in vitro that a few of the CMV-associated chains were specific for CMV antigens. Rarity held for most TCR sequences, but there were some public TCRs that occurred in many donors. The study recorded over 150 TCR beta chains that were cytomegalovirus-associated.

To note about this clone: Its antigen is currently unknown.

Produced via immunoSEQ multiplex PCR; TCRdb's table is partial and in-frame only. The table shows under 75,000 clones, with almost 95% occurring only once. This CDR3 region has 16 residues. The TCR sequence derives from a young man in good health and CMV-seropositive. The chain uses TRBV21-1 and TRBJ1-1. TRBV21-1 is a documented pseudogene. The material sequenced was PBMCs. The CDR3 is CASTPHPRGVNTEAFF. The CDR3 DNA sequence: TGTGCCAGCACCCCACATCCGCGGGGAGTGAACACTGAAGCTTTCTTT.